This section outlines one T cell receptor beta chain sequence together with its context. No antigen is known for it. The source of the sample is a study of CD4 T cells in relation to SARS-CoV-2 and coronaviruses. Unexposed donor CD4+ T cells date from about 2011-2018, before the COVID-19 pandemic. Isolation of CD4+ T cells took place after less than 13 days in culture. Cells permitting, SARS-CoV-2 S/N and four cold-coronavirus spikes were tested on unexposed-donor CD4+ T cells. Between the trimmed V and J ends, which lost 0 bases and 1 base, there was a span of 6 bases. The CDR3 covers 14 residues. Germline assignment: CDR1 SGHDN and CDR2 FVKESK. The protocol was immunoSEQ multiplex PCR, while the TCRdb copy is restricted to in-frame clones and leaves out a portion. The data show tens of thousands of clones, approximately 80% seen once.

The rearrangement links TRBV14 to TRBJ1-1; D is unresolved. What was sequenced was CD4+ T cells from PBMCs, cultured in vitro. This clonotype was obtained from a human donor in good health. The CDR3 here is CASSQDSGNTEAFF. CDR3 DNA: TGTGCCAGCAGCCAAGATTCCGGGAACACTGAAGCTTTCTTT.